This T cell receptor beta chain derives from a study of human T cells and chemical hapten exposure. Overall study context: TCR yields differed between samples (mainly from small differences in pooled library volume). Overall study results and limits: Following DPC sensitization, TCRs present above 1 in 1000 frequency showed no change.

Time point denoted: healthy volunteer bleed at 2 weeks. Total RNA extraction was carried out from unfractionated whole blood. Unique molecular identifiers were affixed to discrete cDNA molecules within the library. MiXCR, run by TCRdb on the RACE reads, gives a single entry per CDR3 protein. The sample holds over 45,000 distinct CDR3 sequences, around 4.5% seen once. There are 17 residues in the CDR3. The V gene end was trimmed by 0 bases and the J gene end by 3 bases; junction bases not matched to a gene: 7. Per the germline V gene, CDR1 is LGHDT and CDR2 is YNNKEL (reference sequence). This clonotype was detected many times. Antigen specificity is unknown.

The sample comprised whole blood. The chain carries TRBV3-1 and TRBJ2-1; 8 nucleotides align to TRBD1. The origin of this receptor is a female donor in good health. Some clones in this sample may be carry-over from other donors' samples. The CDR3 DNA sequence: TGTGCCAGCAGCCAAGATCGGGCAGGGGGCATCTACAATGAGCAGTTCTTC. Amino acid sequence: CASSQDRAGGIYNEQFF.